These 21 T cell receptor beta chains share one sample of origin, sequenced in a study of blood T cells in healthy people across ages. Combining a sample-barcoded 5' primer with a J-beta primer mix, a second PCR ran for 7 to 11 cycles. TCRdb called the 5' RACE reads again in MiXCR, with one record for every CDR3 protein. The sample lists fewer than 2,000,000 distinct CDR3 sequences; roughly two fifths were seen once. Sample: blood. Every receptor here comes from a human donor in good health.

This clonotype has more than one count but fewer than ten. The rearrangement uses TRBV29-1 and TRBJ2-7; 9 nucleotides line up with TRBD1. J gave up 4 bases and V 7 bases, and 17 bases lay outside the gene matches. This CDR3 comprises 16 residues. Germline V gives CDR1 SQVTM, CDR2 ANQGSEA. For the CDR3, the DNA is TGCAGCGCCCAAGGCCCCCGGGGACAGGGTTTTTACGAGCAGTACTTC. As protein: CSAQGPRGQGFYEQYF.

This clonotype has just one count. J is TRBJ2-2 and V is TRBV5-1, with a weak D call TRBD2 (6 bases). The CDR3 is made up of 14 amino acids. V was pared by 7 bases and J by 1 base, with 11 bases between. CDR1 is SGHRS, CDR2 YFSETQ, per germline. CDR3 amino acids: CASGDSQNTGELFF. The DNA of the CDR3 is TGCGCCAGCGGGGACTCCCAGAACACCGGGGAGCTGTTTTTT.

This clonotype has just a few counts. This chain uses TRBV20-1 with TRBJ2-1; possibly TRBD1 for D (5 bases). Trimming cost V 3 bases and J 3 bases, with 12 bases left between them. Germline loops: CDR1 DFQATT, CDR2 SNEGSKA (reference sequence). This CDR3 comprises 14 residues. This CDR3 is CSARHPQGYNEQFF. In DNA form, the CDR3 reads TGCAGTGCTAGGCACCCCCAGGGCTACAATGAGCAGTTCTTC.

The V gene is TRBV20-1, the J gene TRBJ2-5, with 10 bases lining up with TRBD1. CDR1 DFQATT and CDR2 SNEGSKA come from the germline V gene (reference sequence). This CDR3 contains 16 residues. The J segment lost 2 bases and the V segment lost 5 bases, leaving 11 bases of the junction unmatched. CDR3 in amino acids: CSAGNQGQGGQETQYF. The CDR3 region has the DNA TGCAGTGCTGGAAATCAAGGACAGGGGGGACAAGAGACCCAGTACTTC.

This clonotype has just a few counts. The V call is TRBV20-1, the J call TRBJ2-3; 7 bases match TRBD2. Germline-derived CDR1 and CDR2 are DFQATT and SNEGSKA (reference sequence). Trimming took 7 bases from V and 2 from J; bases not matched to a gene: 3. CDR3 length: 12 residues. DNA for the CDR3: TGCAGTGGGGGGGGAACCACAGATACGCAGTATTTT. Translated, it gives CSGGGTTDTQYF.

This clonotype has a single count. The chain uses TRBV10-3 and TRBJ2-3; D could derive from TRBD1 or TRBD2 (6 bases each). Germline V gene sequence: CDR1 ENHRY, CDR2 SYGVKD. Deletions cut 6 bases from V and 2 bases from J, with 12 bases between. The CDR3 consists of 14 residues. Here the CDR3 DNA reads TGTGCCATCAGGGAGGGACAAAACACAGATACGCAGTATTTT. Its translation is CAIREGQNTDTQYF.

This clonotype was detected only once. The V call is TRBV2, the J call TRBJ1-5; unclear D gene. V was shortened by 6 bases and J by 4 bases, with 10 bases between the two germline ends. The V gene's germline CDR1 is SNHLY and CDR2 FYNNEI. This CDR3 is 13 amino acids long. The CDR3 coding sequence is TGTGCCAGCAGCCACCTCGCGAATCAGCCCCAGCATTTT. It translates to CASSHLANQPQHF.

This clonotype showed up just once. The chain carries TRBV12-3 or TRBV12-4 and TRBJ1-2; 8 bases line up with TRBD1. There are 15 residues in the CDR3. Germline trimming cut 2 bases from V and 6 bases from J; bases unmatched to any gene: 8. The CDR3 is CASSLTLTGVDGYTF. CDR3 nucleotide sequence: TGTGCCAGCAGTTTAACGTTGACAGGGGTTGATGGCTACACCTTC.

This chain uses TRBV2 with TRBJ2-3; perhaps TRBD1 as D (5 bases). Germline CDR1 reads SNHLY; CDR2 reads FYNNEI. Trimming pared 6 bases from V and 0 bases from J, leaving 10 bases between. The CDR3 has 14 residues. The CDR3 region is CASRWTQSTDTQYF. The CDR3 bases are TGTGCCAGCAGGTGGACACAGAGCACAGATACGCAGTATTTT.

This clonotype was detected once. The CDR3 region has the DNA TGCGCCAGCAGCTCGAGGGGCAGGTCGGAGGAGCAGTACTTC. Residues: CASSSRGRSEEQYF. The rearrangement links TRBV5-1 to TRBJ2-4; D possibly uses TRBD1 or TRBD2 (5 bases each). V was pared by 3 bases and J by 13 bases, with 20 bases between. The CDR3 has 14 amino acids. The germline V gene has CDR1 SGHRS and CDR2 YFSETQ.

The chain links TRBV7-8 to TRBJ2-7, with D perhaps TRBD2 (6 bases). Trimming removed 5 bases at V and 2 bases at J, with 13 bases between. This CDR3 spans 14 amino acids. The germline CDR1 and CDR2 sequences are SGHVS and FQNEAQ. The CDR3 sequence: CASSMRDFAYEQYF. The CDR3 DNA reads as TGTGCCAGCAGCATGCGGGACTTTGCCTACGAGCAGTACTTC.

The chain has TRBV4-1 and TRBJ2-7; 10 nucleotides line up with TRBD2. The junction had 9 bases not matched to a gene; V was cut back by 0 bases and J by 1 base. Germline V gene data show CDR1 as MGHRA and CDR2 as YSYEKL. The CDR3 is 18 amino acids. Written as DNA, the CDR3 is TGCGCCAGCAGCCAAGATCGACTAGCGGGCACATCGTCCTACGAGCAGTACTTC. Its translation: CASSQDRLAGTSSYEQYF.

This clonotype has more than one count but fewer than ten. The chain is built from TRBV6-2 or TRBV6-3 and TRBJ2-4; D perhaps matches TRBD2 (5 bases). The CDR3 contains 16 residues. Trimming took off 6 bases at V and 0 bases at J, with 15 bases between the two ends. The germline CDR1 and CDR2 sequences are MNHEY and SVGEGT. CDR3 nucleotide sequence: TGTGCCAGCAGAAAACGCGGGCTAGAAGCCAAAAACATTCAGTACTTC. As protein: CASRKRGLEAKNIQYF.

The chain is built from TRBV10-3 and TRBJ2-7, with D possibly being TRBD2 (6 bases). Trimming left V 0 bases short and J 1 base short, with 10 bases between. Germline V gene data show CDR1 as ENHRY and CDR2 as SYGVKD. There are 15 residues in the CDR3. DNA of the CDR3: TGTGCCATCAGTGAGTCTGTGGAGGGGTCCTACGAGCAGTACTTC. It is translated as CAISESVEGSYEQYF.

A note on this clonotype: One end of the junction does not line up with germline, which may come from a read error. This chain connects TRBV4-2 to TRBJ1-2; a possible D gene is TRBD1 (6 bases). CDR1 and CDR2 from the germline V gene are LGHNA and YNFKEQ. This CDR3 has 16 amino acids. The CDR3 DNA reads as TGTGCCAGCAGCCAGATTGGGGAGGGGGGATTCTATTGCTACACCTTC. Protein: CASSQIGEGGFYCYTF.

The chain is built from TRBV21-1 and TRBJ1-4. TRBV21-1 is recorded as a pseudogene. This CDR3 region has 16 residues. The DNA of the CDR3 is TGTGCCAGCAGCAAAGGGCAGGACGATGCAAATGAAAAACTGTTTTTT. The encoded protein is CASSKGQDDANEKLFF.

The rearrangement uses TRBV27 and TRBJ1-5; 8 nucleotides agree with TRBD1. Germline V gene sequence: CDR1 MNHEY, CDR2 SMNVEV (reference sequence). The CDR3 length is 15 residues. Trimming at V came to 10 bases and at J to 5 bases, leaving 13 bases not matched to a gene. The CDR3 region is CATNLDREGHQPQHF. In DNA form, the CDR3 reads TGTGCCACAAACTTGGACAGGGAGGGCCATCAGCCCCAGCATTTT.

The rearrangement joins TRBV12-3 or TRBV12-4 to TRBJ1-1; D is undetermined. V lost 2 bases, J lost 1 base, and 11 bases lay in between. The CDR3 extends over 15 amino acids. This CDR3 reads CASSLSVPGNTEAFF. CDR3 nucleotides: TGTGCCAGCAGTTTATCCGTCCCCGGGAACACTGAAGCTTTCTTT.

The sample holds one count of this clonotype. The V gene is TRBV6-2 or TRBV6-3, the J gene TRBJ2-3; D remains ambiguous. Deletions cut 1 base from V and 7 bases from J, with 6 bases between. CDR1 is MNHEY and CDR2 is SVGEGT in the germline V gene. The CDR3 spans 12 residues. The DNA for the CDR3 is TGTGCCAGCAGTTACTTGAGAAATACGCAGTATTTT. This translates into CASSYLRNTQYF.

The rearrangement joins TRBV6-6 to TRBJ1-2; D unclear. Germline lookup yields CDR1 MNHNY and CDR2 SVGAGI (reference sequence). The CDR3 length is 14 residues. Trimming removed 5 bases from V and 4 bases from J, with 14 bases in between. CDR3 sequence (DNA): TGTGCCAGCAGTCAGAGCCCACAGACCTATGGCTACACCTTC. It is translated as CASSQSPQTYGYTF.

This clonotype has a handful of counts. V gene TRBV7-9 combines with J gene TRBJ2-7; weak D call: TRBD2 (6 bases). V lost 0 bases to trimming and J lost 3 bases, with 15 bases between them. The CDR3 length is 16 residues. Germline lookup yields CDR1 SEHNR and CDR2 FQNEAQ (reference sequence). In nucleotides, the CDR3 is TGTGCCAGCAGCTTAGCGAACGGGGGTGGACGCTACGAGCAGTACTTC. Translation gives CASSLANGGGRYEQYF.